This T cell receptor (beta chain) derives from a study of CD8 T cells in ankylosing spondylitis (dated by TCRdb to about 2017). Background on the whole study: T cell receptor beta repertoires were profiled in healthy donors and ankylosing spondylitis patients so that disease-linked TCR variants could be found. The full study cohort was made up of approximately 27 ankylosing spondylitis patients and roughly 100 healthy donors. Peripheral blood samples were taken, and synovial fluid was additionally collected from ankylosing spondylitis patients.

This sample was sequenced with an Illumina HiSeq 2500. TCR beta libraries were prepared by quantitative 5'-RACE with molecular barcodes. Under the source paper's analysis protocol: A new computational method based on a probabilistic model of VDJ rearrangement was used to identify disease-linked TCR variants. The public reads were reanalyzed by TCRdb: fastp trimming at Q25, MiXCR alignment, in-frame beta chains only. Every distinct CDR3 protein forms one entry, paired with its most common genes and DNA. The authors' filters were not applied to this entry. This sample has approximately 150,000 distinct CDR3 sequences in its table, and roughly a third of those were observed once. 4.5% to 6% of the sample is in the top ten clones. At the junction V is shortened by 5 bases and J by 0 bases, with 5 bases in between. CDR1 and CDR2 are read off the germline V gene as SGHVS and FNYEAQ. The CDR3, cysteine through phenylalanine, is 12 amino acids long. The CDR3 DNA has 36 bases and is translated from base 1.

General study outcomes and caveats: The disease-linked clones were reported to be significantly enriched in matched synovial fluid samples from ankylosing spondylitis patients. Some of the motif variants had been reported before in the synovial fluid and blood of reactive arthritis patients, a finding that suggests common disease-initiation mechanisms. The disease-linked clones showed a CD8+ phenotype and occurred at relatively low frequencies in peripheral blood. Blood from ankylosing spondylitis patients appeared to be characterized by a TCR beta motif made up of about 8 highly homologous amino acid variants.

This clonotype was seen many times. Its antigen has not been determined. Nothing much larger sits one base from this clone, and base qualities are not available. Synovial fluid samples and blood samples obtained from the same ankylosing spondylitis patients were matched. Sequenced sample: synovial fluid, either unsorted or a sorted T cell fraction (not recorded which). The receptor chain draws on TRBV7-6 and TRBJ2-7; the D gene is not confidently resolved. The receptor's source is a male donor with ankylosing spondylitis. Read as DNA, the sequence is TGTGCCAGCAGCCTTGGCTCCTACGAGCAGTACTTC. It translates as CASSLGSYEQYF.